Below are 32 T cell receptor beta chains sequenced from a single sample in a study of vaccination and CD4 T cells after COVID-19 (dated by TCRdb to 2022 to 2024). Their recognized antigens are unknown. The treatment or condition label of this sample denotes: roughly nine-day PBMC culture with coronavirus spike peptide pools or control peptides (ViraFEST assay). CD4+ T cells from unexposed donors were collected before the COVID-19 pandemic (2011-2018). Libraries were made using PCR. Sequencing used an Illumina iSeq 100. At the Johns Hopkins FTIC core, DNA from the cultured CD4+ T cells underwent TCR sequencing with the Oncomine TCR Beta short-read assay. The public reads were quality trimmed at Q25 with fastp and then assembled into clones with MiXCR by TCRdb, keeping productive beta chains. One record per CDR3 amino acid sequence lists the most common genes and DNA. Across this sample there are 7,600 or so distinct CDR3 sequences, with approximately 37% seen only once. The ten largest clones represent 13% of the sample.

Sequencing was carried out using CD4+ T cells from blood, cultured in vitro. Every receptor here comes from a human donor in good health.

V usage is TRBV7-8 and J usage is TRBJ2-5, with 15 nucleotides matching TRBD2. Germline loops: CDR1 SGHVS, CDR2 FQNEAQ. The CDR3 runs 17 residues. V lost 5 bases and J lost 4; bases outside the gene matches: 8. CDR3 sequence reads: CASSPRTSGRALETQYF. The CDR3 bases are TGTGCCAGCAGCCCCCGGACTAGCGGGAGGGCCCTAGAGACCCAGTACTTC.

This chain joins TRBV7-8 and TRBJ1-2; weak D call: TRBD1 (5 bases). Germline CDR1 reads SGHVS; CDR2 reads FQNEAQ. This CDR3 is 13 amino acids long. V lost 1 base and J 2 bases, leaving 5 bases between the germline ends. The CDR3 spells CASSLGGNYGYTF. The DNA for the CDR3 is TGTGCCAGCAGCTTAGGGGGGAACTATGGCTACACCTTC.

This clonotype was picked up one time. The gene calls are TRBV10-3 and TRBJ2-7, with D hard to call. V shed 4 bases and J shed 2 bases, with 3 bases lying between them. The length of the CDR3 is 11 residues. Germline V lookup: CDR1 ENHRY, CDR2 SYGVKD. CDR3 in DNA: TGTGCCATCAGTGGAGCCTACGAGCAGTACTTC. Residues: CAISGAYEQYF.

The rearrangement joins TRBV5-1 to TRBJ1-1; D might be TRBD1 (6 bases). Germline assignment: CDR1 SGHRS and CDR2 YFSETQ. V was cut by 4 bases and J by 3 bases, with 22 bases left in between. CDR3 size: 17 residues. CDR3 in DNA: TGCGCCAGCAGCGGAGGGGGGGGTTGGCAGGGGCACACTGAAGCTTTCTTT. Its translation: CASSGGGGWQGHTEAFF. The complete variable domain, with remaining parts taken from reference TRBV5-1 and TRBJ1-1, reads KAGVTQTPRYLIKTRGQQVTLSCSPISGHRSVSWYQQTPGQGLQFLFEYFSETQRNKGNFPGRFSGRQFSNSRSEMNVSTLELGDSALYLCASSGGGGWQGHTEAFFGQGTRLTVV.

This clonotype showed up just a few times. The rearrangement uses TRBV6-5 and TRBJ2-5; D not resolved. V lost 4 bases and J 0 bases, leaving 15 bases between the germline ends. Germline CDR1 is MNHEY and CDR2 is SVGAGI. This CDR3 has 16 residues. The CDR3 DNA reads TGTGCCAGCAGTTCCCGTCCTCGGGTGTACCAAGAGACCCAGTACTTC. Translated, it gives CASSSRPRVYQETQYF.

This clonotype was counted once. Germline and junction disagree at one end, which may indicate a read error. This chain's CDR3 is CAGSQSGGAAQYF. The CDR3 nucleotides read TGCGCCGGCAGTCAAAGCGGGGGGGCCGCCCAGTACTTC. The rearrangement uses TRBV10-1 and TRBJ2-5, with 10 bases fitting TRBD2. This CDR3 comprises 13 residues. Per the germline V gene, CDR1 is WNHNN and CDR2 is SYGVQD (reference sequence).

This clonotype was seen more than once but under ten times. The chain uses TRBV7-2 and TRBJ1-1, with D tentatively TRBD1 (5 bases). The germline gives CDR1 SGHTA, CDR2 FQGNSA. The ends were cut back, 3 bases at V and 1 base at J, with 6 bases in the middle. This CDR3 has 13 amino acids. CDR3 protein: CASSFGTNTEAFF. The CDR3 nucleotides read TGTGCCAGCAGCTTCGGGACGAACACTGAAGCTTTCTTT.

As to this clonotype: A read error may account for a junction end that differs from germline. The rearrangement links TRBV5-4 to TRBJ2-1; 7 bases map to TRBD1. The CDR3 is 12 amino acids. CDR1 and CDR2 (germline): SGHNT, YYREEE (reference sequence). CDR3 sequence (DNA): TGTGCCAGCTCAAGACAGGGCACTGAGCAGTTCTTT. Translation gives CASSRQGTEQFF.

This clonotype was detected a few times. The chain carries TRBV7-8 and TRBJ1-3; D is perhaps TRBD1 (5 bases). The V end was cut by 5 bases, the J end by 8 bases, with 19 bases between. CDR3 length equals 15 residues. The germline V gene has CDR1 SGHVS and CDR2 FQNEAQ. In nucleotides, the CDR3 is TGTGCCAGCAGCCTCCCCCGGGGGAGGAAAGACACCATATATTTT. This translates into CASSLPRGRKDTIYF.

V gene TRBV10-2 combines with J gene TRBJ2-2; D unclear. The ends were cut back, 0 bases at V and 4 bases at J, with 6 bases in the middle. Germline loops: CDR1 WSHSY, CDR2 SAAADI. The CDR3 consists of 14 residues. The CDR3 DNA is TGCGCCAGCAGTGAGTCGAGTAGCACCGGGGAGCTGTTTTTT. It yields the protein CASSESSSTGELFF.

The V and J genes are TRBV20-1 and TRBJ2-7; D may correspond to TRBD1 or TRBD2 (5 bases each). Germline CDR1 reads DFQATT; CDR2 reads SNEGSKA (reference sequence). V was pared by 3 bases and J by 6 bases, with 18 bases between. There are 14 residues in the CDR3. In DNA form, the CDR3 reads TGCAGTGCTAGTCTGGGGACCTCCGGCGTCGAGCAGTACTTC. Translation gives CSASLGTSGVEQYF.

The chain uses TRBV11-2 and TRBJ2-2; 9 bases line up with TRBD2. Looked up from germline, CDR1 is SGHAT and CDR2 is FQNNGV. The CDR3 extends over 15 amino acids. Trimming took 5 bases from V and 3 from J; bases not matched to a gene: 4. CDR3 sequence (DNA): TGTGCCAGCAGCCCTAGCGGGACCTACACCGGGGAGCTGTTTTTT. Its protein product is CASSPSGTYTGELFF.

The V and J genes are TRBV29-1 and TRBJ2-3; the D gene could be TRBD1 or TRBD2 (5 bases each). The length of the CDR3 is 12 residues. Germline V gene lookup returns CDR1 SQVTM and CDR2 ANQGSEA. V lost 0 bases to trimming and J lost 4 bases, with 5 bases between them. Written as DNA, the CDR3 is TGCAGCGTTGAAGAGGGGGCAGATACGCAGTATTTT. Translating gives CSVEEGADTQYF.

This clonotype was recorded a few times. The chain carries TRBV6-2 or TRBV6-3 and TRBJ1-5; D not certain. The CDR3 covers 17 residues. Germline V gene data show CDR1 as MNHEY and CDR2 as SVGEGT. V was trimmed by 6 bases and J by 2 bases, leaving 20 bases between them. In nucleotides, the CDR3 is TGTGCCAGCAGGAGATCGATCAGTCAACTCGGCAATCAGCCCCAGCATTTT. It is translated as CASRRSISQLGNQPQHF.

This rearrangement joins TRBV19 to TRBJ1-2; D not resolved. CDR3 size: 13 residues. Germline loops: CDR1 LNHDA, CDR2 SQIVND (reference sequence). The V gene lost 3 bases and the J gene lost 1 base, with 6 bases spanning the gap. The CDR3 sequence: CASSMKVNYGYTF. CDR3 bases: TGTGCCAGTAGTATGAAAGTTAACTATGGCTACACCTTC.

The CDR3 DNA reads as TGTGCCAGCAGCCAGGGGTGGACTAATGAAAAACTGTTTTTT. Translating it yields CASSQGWTNEKLFF. The V call is TRBV5-3, the J call TRBJ1-4; D possibly corresponds to TRBD1 (6 bases). TRBV5-3 is noted as an ORF with a role that remains uncertain. This CDR3 has 14 residues. Trimming took off 8 bases at V and 2 bases at J, with 13 bases between the two ends.

This clonotype has a handful of counts. J is TRBJ2-1 and V is TRBV6-2 or TRBV6-3, with 12 bases lining up with TRBD2. The trim removed 6 bases at V and 5 bases at J, leaving 5 bases unmatched. Germline CDR1 is MNHEY and CDR2 is SVGEGT. This CDR3 has 15 residues. CDR3 sequence: CASRPSGGDHNEQFF. CDR3 bases: TGTGCCAGCAGACCTAGCGGGGGGGACCACAATGAGCAGTTCTTC.

This clonotype was detected a few times. This chain connects TRBV6-2 or TRBV6-3 to TRBJ1-5; no firm D call. Germline CDR1 is MNHEY and CDR2 is SVGEGT. The CDR3 spans 17 residues. Trimming took off 4 bases at V and 1 base at J, with 17 bases between the two ends. Written as DNA, the CDR3 is TGTGCCAGCAGTTTCCCACGAGGAAGCATCAGCAATCAGCCCCAGCATTTT. This encodes CASSFPRGSISNQPQHF.

The V call is TRBV7-2, the J call TRBJ1-2; D is perhaps TRBD1 (6 bases). The germline gives CDR1 SGHTA, CDR2 FQGNSA. The length of the CDR3 is 13 residues. V dropped 5 bases and J dropped 5 bases, with 12 bases sitting between them. The CDR3 spells CASSLDSPYGYTF. The CDR3 nucleotides are TGTGCCAGCAGCCTGGACAGCCCTTATGGCTACACCTTC.

Only a few counts were recorded for this clonotype. The V call is TRBV29-1, the J call TRBJ1-1; TRBD1 aligns across 9 bases. The CDR3 consists of 12 residues. V shed 7 bases, J shed 4 bases, and the junction held 4 bases outside the gene matches. In germline, CDR1 is SQVTM, CDR2 ANQGSEA. The CDR3 sequence is CSARTGATEAFF. In nucleotides, the CDR3 is TGCAGCGCTCGGACAGGGGCCACTGAAGCTTTCTTT.

The rearrangement uses TRBV6-5 and TRBJ2-7, with D perhaps given as TRBD1 or TRBD2 (5 bases each). This CDR3 contains 13 residues. Germline-derived CDR1 and CDR2 are MNHEY and SVGAGI. V gave up 2 bases and J gave up 3 bases, with 8 bases separating them. CDR3 sequence: CASSYQGRYEQYF. The CDR3 DNA reads as TGTGCCAGCAGTTACCAGGGACGCTACGAGCAGTACTTC.

The genes are TRBV5-1 and TRBJ1-2; the match to TRBD1 covers 7 bases. This CDR3 is 14 amino acids long. V lost 3 bases, J lost 8 bases, and 10 bases stayed unmatched. The germline gives CDR1 SGHRS, CDR2 YFSETQ. CDR3 amino acids: CASSSSTGLGGYTF. The CDR3 nucleotides read TGCGCCAGCAGCTCATCGACAGGGCTAGGAGGCTACACCTTC.

Here the CDR3 reads CSARPLAGTYNEQFF. The CDR3, as DNA: TGCAGTGCCCGCCCTCTAGCGGGTACCTACAATGAGCAGTTCTTC. The chain has TRBV20-1 and TRBJ2-1; 8 nucleotides match TRBD2. This CDR3 has 15 residues. Trimming took 6 bases from V and 2 from J; bases not matched to a gene: 9. Germline values: CDR1 DFQATT, CDR2 SNEGSKA (reference sequence).

This clonotype occurred a few times. The chain combines TRBV24-1 with TRBJ2-7; D is possibly TRBD1 or TRBD2 (6 bases each). V was shortened by 5 bases and J by 0 bases, with 13 bases between the two germline ends. The CDR3 runs to 15 residues. Per the germline V gene, CDR1 is KGHDR and CDR2 is SFDVKD. CDR3 in DNA: TGTGCCACCAGTGCGGGGGCCTTGAGCTCCTACGAGCAGTACTTC. Translating it yields CATSAGALSSYEQYF.

The chain couples TRBV28 to TRBJ2-5, with 10 bases identical to TRBD1. Germline CDR1 and CDR2: MDHEN and SYDVKM. The CDR3 spans 18 residues. The ends lost 4 bases at V and 4 bases at J; junction bases unmatched: 15. CDR3 sequence (DNA): TGTGCCAGCAGTTCATTACCCGACAGGGGGCTAGGAAGAGAGACCCAGTACTTC. This encodes CASSSLPDRGLGRETQYF. Variable domain in full (rest from reference TRBV28 and TRBJ2-5): DVKVTQSSRYLVKRTGEKVFLECVQDMDHENMFWYRQDPGLGLRLIYFSYDVKMKEKGDIPEGYSVSREKKERFSLILESASTNQTSMYLCASSSLPDRGLGRETQYFGPGTRLLVL.

The CDR3 protein is CASSLAQRNEQFF. CDR3 coding DNA: TGTGCCAGCAGCTTAGCGCAGCGGAATGAGCAGTTCTTC. J is TRBJ2-1 and V is TRBV7-9, with D possibly being TRBD2 (5 bases). Looked up from germline, CDR1 is SEHNR and CDR2 is FQNEAQ (reference sequence). V lost 0 bases, J lost 7 bases, and 7 bases lay in between. The CDR3 covers 13 residues.

The genes are TRBV20-1 and TRBJ2-2; TRBD2 matches 9 bases. J was trimmed by 4 bases and V by 1 base; bases with no gene match: 7. From germline, CDR1 is DFQATT and CDR2 SNEGSKA (reference sequence). The CDR3 is made up of 16 amino acids. The CDR3 DNA reads TGCAGTGCTAGAGGATTTAGCGGGAGTAGCACCGGGGAGCTGTTTTTT. Residues: CSARGFSGSSTGELFF.

This CDR3 reads CASSPPPGGSGSEQYF. The DNA for the CDR3 is TGTGCCAGCAGCCCCCCCCCTGGGGGTTCGGGGTCCGAGCAGTACTTC. The chain carries TRBV7-2 and TRBJ2-7; D possibly matches TRBD1 or TRBD2 (5 bases each). Germline V gives CDR1 SGHTA, CDR2 FQGNSA. CDR3 length: 16 amino acids. V was shortened by 5 bases and J by 6 bases, with 23 bases between the two germline ends. The entire variable domain, with the rest obtained from reference TRBV7-2 and TRBJ2-7, is as follows: GAGVSQSPSNKVTEKGKDVELRCDPISGHTALYWYRQSLGQGLEFLIYFQGNSAPDKSGLPSDRFSAERTGGSVSTLTIQRTQQEDSAVYLCASSPPPGGSGSEQYFGPGTRLTVT.

The chain joins TRBV9 to TRBJ2-7, with 8 nucleotides matching TRBD2. J was trimmed by 2 bases and V by 0 bases; bases with no gene match: 7. CDR1 is SGDLS, CDR2 YYNGEE, per germline. The CDR3 runs to 16 residues. The CDR3 region is CASSVDTGGPTYEQYF. For the CDR3, the DNA is TGTGCCAGCAGCGTAGACACGGGAGGGCCAACCTACGAGCAGTACTTC. Complete variable domain (other parts from reference TRBV9 and TRBJ2-7): DSGVTQTPKHLITATGQRVTLRCSPRSGDLSVYWYQQSLDQGLQFLIQYYNGEERAKGNILERFSAQQFPDLHSELNLSSLELGDSALYFCASSVDTGGPTYEQYFGPGTRLTVT.

The gene calls are TRBV7-9 and TRBJ2-7; D may be TRBD2 (7 bases). Germline V CDR1 and CDR2: SEHNR, FQNEAQ (reference sequence). This CDR3 has 15 amino acids. The ends were cut back, 5 bases at V and 2 bases at J, with 16 bases in the middle. The CDR3, as DNA: TGTGCCAGCAGCCCCAGTAGGGGGAGGGCCTACGAGCAGTACTTC. Translating it yields CASSPSRGRAYEQYF. The whole variable domain, filled in from reference TRBV7-9 and TRBJ2-7, reads DTGVSQNPRHKITKRGQNVTFRCDPISEHNRLYWYRQTLGQGPEFLTYFQNEAQLEKSRLLSDRFSAERPKGSFSTLEIQRTEQGDSAMYLCASSPSRGRAYEQYFGPGTRLTVT.

In this sample, this clonotype turned up a few times. J is TRBJ2-1 and V is TRBV27, with 9 bases aligning to TRBD1. The CDR3 covers 15 residues. The germline V gene encodes CDR1 MNHEY and CDR2 SMNVEV (reference sequence). Trimming cost V 6 bases and J 8 bases; bases outside gene matches: 11. The DNA for the CDR3 is TGTGCCAGCAGAGCAGGTGGACAGGGGATCGATGAGCAGTTCTTC. Its protein product is CASRAGGQGIDEQFF.

This clonotype occurred a few times. The chain has TRBV6-1 and TRBJ1-2; tentatively, D is TRBD1 (6 bases). The CDR3 runs 14 residues. Germline V gene lookup returns CDR1 MNHNS and CDR2 SASEGT. The V end was cut by 1 base, the J end by 5 bases, with 11 bases between. CDR3 in amino acids: CASSEGSGVYGYTF. CDR3 bases: TGTGCCAGCAGTGAAGGTTCAGGGGTATATGGCTACACCTTC.